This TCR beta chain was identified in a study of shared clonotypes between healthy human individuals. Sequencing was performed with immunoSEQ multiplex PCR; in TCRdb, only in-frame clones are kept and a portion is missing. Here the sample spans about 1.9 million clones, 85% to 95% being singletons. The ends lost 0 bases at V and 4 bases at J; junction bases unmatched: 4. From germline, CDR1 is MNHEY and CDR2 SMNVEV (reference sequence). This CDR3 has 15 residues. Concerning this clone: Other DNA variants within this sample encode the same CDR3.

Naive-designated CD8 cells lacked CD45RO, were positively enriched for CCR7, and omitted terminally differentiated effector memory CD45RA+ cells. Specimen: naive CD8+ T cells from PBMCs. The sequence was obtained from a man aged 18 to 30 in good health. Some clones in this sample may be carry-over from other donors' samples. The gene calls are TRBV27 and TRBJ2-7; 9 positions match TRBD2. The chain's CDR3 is CASSLSGLAGYEQYF. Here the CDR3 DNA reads TGTGCCAGCAGTTTATCTGGCCTAGCGGGGTACGAGCAGTACTTC.